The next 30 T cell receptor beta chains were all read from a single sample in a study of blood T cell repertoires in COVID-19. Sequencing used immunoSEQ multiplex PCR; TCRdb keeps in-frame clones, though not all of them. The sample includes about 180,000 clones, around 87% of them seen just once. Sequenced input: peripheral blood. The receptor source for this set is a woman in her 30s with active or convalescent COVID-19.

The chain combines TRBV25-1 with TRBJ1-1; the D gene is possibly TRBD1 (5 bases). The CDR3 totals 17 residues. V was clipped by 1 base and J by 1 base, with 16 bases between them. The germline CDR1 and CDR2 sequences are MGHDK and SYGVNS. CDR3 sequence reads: CASSESPFGGKNTEAFF. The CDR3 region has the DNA TGTGCCAGCAGTGAATCCCCGTTCGGGGGGAAGAACACTGAAGCTTTCTTT.

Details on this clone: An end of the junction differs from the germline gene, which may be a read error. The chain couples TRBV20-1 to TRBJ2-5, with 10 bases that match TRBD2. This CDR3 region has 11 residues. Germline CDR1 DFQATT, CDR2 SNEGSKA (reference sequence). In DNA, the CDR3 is TGCAGTGCCCTTGGGGGGCTAGCGGGGGACTTC. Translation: CSALGGLAGDF.

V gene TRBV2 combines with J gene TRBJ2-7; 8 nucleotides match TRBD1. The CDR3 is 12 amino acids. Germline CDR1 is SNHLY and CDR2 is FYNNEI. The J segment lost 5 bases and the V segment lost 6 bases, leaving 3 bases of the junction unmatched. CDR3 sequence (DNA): TGTGCCAGCAGCCAGGGGGCCAACGAGCAGTACTTC. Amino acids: CASSQGANEQYF.

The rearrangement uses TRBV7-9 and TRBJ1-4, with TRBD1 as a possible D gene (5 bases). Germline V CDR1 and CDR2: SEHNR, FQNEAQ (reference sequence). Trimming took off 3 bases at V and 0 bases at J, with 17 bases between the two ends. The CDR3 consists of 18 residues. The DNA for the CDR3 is TGTGCCAGCAGCTTCGTGGTTGACAGCCAATCAACTAATGAAAAACTGTTTTTT. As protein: CASSFVVDSQSTNEKLFF.

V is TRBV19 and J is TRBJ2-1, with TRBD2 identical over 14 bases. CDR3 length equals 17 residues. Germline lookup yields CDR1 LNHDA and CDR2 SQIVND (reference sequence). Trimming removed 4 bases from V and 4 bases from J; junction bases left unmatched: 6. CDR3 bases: TGTGCCAGTAGTACCCCCGGGACTAGCGGGGGTTACAATGAGCAGTTCTTC. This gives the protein CASSTPGTSGGYNEQFF.

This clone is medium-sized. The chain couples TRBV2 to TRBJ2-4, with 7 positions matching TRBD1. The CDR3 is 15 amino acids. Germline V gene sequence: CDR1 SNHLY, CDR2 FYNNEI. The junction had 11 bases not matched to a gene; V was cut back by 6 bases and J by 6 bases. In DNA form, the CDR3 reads TGTGCCAGCAGCGACCCGACAGGGTTTGGAAACATTCAGTACTTC. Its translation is CASSDPTGFGNIQYF.

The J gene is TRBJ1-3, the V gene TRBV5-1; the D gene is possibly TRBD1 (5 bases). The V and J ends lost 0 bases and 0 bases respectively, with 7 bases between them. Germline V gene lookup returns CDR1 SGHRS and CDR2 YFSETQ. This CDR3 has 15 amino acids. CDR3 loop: CASSLEGISGNTIYF. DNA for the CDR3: TGCGCCAGCAGCTTGGAGGGGATCTCTGGAAACACCATATATTTT. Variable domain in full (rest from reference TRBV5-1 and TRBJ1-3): KAGVTQTPRYLIKTRGQQVTLSCSPISGHRSVSWYQQTPGQGLQFLFEYFSETQRNKGNFPGRFSGRQFSNSRSEMNVSTLELGDSALYLCASSLEGISGNTIYFGEGSWLTVV.

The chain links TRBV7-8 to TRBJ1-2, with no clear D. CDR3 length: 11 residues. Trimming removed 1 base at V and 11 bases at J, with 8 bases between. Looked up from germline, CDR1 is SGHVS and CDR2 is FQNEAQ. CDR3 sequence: CASSLGVVYTF. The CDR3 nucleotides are TGTGCCAGCAGCTTAGGAGTGGTATACACCTTC.

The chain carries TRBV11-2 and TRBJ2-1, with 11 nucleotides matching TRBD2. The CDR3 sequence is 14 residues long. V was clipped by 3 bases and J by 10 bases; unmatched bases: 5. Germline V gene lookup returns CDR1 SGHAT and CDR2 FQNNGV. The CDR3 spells CASSFLAGGREQFF. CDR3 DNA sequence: TGTGCCAGCAGCTTCTTAGCGGGGGGGAGAGAGCAGTTCTTC.

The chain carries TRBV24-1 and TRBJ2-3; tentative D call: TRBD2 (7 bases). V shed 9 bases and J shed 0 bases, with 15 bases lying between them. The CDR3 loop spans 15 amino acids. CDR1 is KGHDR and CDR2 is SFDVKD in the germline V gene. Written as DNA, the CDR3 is TGTGCCACCGGGGGCGGGAGACGTAGCACAGATACGCAGTATTTT. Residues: CATGGGRRSTDTQYF.

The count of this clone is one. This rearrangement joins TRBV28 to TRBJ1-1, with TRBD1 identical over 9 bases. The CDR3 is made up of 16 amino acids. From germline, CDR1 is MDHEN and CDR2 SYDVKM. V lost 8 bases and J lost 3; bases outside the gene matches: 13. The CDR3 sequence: CASHPAQGASDTEAFF. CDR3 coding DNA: TGTGCCAGCCACCCCGCACAGGGGGCGAGTGACACTGAAGCTTTCTTT.

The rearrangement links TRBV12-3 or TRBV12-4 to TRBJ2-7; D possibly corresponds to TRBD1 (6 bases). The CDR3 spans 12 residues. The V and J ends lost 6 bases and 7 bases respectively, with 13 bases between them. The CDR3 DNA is TGTGCCAGCAGCCCTACAGGGTTGGAGCAGTACTTC. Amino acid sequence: CASSPTGLEQYF.

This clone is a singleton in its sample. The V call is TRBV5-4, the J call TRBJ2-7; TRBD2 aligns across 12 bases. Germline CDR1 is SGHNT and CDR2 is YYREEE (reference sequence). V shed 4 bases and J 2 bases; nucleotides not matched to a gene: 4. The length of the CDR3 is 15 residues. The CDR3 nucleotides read TGTGCCAGCAGCCCGACTAGCGGGAGAACCTACGAGCAGTACTTC. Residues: CASSPTSGRTYEQYF.

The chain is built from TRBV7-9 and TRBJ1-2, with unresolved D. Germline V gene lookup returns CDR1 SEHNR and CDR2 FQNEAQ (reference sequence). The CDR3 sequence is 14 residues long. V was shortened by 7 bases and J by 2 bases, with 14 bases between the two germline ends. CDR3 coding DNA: TGTGCCAGCACTCGCAAAGCGGTAAACTATGGCTACACCTTC. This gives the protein CASTRKAVNYGYTF. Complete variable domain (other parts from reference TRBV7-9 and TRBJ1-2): DTGVSQNPRHKITKRGQNVTFRCDPISEHNRLYWYRQTLGQGPEFLTYFQNEAQLEKSRLLSDRFSAERPKGSFSTLEIQRTEQGDSAMYLCASTRKAVNYGYTFGSGTRLTVV.

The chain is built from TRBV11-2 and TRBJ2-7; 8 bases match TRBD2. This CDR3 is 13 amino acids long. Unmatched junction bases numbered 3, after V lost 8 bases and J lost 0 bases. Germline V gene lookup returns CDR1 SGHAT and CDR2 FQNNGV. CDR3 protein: CASRSGSSYEQYF. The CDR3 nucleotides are TGTGCCAGCCGAAGCGGGAGCTCCTACGAGCAGTACTTC.

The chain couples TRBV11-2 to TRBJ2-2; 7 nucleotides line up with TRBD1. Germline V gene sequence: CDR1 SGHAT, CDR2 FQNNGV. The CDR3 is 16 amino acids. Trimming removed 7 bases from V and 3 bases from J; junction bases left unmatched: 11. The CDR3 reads CASTRGGDVHTGELFF. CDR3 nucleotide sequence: TGTGCCAGCACCCGAGGGGGCGACGTACACACCGGGGAGCTGTTTTTT. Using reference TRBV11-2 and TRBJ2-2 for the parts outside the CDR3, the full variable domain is EAGVAQSPRYKIIEKRQSVAFWCNPISGHATLYWYQQILGQGPKLLIQFQNNGVVDDSQLPKDRFSAERLKGVDSTLKIQPAKLEDSAVYLCASTRGGDVHTGELFFGEGSRLTVL.

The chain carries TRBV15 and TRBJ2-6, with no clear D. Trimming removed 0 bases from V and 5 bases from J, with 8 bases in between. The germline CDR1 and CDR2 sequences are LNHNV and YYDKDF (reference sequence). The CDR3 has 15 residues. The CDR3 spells CATSREQQRANVLTF. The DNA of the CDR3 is TGTGCCACCAGCAGAGAACAGCAACGGGCCAACGTCCTGACTTTC.

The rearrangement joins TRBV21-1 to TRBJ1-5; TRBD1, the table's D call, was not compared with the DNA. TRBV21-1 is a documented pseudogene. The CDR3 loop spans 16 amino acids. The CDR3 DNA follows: TGTGCCAGCAGCAAAAAAGGGACAGTAAGAGATCAGCCCCAGCATTTT. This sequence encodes CASSKKGTVRDQPQHF.

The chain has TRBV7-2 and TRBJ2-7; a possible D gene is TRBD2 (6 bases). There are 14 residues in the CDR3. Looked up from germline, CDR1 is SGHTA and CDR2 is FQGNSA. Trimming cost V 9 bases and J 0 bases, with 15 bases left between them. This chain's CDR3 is CASNLAGSSYEQYF. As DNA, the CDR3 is TGTGCCAGTAACCTGGCGGGGAGCTCCTACGAGCAGTACTTC.

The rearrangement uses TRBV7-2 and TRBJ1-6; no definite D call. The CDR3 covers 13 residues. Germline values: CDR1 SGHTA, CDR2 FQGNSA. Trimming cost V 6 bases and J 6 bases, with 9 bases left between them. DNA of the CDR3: TGTGCCAGCAGGGGCCAGACTAATTCACCCCTCCACTTT. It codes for CASRGQTNSPLHF.

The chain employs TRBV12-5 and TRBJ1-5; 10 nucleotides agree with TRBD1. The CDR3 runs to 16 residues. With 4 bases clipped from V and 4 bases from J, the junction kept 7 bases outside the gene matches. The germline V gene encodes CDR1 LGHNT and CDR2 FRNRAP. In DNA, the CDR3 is TGTGCTAGTGGTTCCGAGGACAGGGGGTGGAATCAGCCCCAGCATTTT. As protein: CASGSEDRGWNQPQHF.

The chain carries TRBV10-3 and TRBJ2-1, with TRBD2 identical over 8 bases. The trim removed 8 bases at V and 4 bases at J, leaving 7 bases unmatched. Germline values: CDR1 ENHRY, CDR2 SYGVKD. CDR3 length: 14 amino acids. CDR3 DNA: TGTGCCATCCCGGGTGGGACTAGGTACAATGAGCAGTTCTTC. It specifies CAIPGGTRYNEQFF.

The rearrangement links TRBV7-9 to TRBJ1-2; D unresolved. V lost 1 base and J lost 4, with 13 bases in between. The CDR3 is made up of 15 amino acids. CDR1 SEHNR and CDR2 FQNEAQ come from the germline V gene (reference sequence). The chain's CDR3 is CASSLEVGSFYGYTF. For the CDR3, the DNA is TGTGCCAGCAGCTTAGAGGTCGGGTCTTTCTATGGCTACACCTTC.

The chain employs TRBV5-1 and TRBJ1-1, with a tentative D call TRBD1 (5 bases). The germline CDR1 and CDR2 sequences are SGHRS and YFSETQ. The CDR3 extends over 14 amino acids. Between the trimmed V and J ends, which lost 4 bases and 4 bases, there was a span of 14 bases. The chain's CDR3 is CASSVSRDFTEAFF. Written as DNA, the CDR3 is TGCGCCAGCAGCGTGAGCAGGGACTTCACTGAAGCTTTCTTT.

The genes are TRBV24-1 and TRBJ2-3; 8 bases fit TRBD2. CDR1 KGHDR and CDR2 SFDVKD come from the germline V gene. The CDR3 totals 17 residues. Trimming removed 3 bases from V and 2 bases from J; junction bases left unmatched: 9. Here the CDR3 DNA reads TGTGCCACCAGTGATCCTCGGGGGGGAGGTCCCACAGATACGCAGTATTTT. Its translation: CATSDPRGGGPTDTQYF.

In DNA form, the CDR3 reads TGTGCCAGCAGCGGGAGCTCCTACAATGAGCAGTTCTTC. Translated, it gives CASSGSSYNEQFF. The chain joins TRBV6-6 to TRBJ2-1, with a possible D match to TRBD2 (6 bases). The CDR3 length is 13 residues. CDR1 MNHNY and CDR2 SVGAGI come from the germline V gene (reference sequence). Deletions cut 6 bases from V and 0 bases from J, with 6 bases between.

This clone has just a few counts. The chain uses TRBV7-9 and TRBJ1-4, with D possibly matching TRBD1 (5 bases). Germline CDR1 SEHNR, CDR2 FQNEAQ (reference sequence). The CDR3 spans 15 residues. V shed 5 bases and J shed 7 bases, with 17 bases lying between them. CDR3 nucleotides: TGTGCCAGCAGCGCCCCGACAAATGGGGCTGAAAAACTGTTTTTT. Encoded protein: CASSAPTNGAEKLFF.

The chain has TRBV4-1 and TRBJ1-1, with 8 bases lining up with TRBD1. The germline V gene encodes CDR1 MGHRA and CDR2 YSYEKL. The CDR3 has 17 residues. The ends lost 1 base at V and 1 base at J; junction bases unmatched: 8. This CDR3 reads CASSQAERGTGNTEAFF. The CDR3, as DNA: TGCGCCAGCAGCCAAGCCGAGCGTGGGACAGGGAACACTGAAGCTTTCTTT.

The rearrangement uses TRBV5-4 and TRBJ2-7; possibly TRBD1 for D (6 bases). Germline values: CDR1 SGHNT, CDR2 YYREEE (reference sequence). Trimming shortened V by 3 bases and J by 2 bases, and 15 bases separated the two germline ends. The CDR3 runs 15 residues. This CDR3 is CASSWGSGDAYEQYF. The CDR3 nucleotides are TGTGCCAGCAGCTGGGGGTCAGGGGATGCCTACGAGCAGTACTTC.

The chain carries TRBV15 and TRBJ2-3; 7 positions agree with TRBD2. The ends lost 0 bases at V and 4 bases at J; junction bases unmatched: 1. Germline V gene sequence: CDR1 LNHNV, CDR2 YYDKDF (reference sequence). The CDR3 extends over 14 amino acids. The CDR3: CATSRDLAADTQYF. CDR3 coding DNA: TGTGCCACCAGCAGAGATCTAGCGGCAGATACGCAGTATTTT.